This TCR beta chain was sequenced during a study of technical replicates of blood from four donors. The germline V gene encodes CDR1 MNHEY and CDR2 SVGAGI. The CDR3 loop spans 14 amino acids. Trimming left V 0 bases short and J 4 bases short, with 8 bases between. Produced via immunoSEQ multiplex PCR; TCRdb's table is partial and in-frame only. The sample yields 90,000 or so clones, 95% seen once. Sequenced input: T cells isolated from PBMCs. The chain recombines TRBV6-5 with TRBJ2-3; no firm D call. The sequence was collected from a human donor in good health. CDR3 nucleotide sequence: TGTGCCAGCAGTTACTCGTCCCACTCAGATACGCAGTATTTT. Amino acid sequence: CASSYSSHSDTQYF.